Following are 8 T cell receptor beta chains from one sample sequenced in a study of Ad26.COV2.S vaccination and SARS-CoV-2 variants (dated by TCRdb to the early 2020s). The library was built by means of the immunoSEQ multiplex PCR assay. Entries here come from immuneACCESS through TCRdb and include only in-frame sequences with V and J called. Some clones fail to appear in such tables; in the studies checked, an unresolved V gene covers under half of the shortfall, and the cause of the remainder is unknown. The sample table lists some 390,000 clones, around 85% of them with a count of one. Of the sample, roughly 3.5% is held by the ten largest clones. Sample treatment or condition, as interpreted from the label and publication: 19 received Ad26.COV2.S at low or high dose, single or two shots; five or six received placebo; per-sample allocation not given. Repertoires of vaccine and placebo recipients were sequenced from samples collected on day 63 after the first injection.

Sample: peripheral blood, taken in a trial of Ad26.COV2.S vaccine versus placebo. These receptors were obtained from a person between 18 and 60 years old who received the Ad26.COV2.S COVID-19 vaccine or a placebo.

The CDR3 here is CASSMGTSGRITDTQYF. The CDR3 coding sequence is TGTGCCAGCAGCATGGGGACTAGCGGAAGAATCACAGATACGCAGTATTTT. The V call is TRBV3-1 (or the pseudogene TRBV3-2), the J call TRBJ2-3; 11 bases are a match to TRBD2. The trim removed 5 bases at V and 2 bases at J, leaving 9 bases unmatched. CDR3 size: 17 residues. CDR1 LGHDT and CDR2 YNNKEL come from the germline V gene (reference sequence).

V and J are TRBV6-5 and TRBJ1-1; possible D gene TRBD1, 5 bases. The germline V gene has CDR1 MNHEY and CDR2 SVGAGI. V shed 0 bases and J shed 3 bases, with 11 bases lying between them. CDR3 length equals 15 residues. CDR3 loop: CASSYSSGGHTEAFF. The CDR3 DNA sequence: TGTGCCAGCAGTTACTCGAGTGGGGGTCACACTGAAGCTTTCTTT.

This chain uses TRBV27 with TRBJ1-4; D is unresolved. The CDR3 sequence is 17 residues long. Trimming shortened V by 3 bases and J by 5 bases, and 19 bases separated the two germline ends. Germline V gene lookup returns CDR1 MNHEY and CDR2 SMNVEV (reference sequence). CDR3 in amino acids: CASSFRADGEANEKLFF. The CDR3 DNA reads TGTGCCAGCAGTTTTAGAGCGGACGGAGAAGCGAATGAAAAACTGTTTTTT.

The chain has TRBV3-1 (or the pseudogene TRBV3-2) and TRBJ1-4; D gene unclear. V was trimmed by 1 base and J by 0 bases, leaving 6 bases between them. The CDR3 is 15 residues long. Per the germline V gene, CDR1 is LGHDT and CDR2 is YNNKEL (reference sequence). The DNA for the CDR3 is TGTGCCAGCAGCCAAGTCAGGACAACTAATGAAAAACTGTTTTTT. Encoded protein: CASSQVRTTNEKLFF.

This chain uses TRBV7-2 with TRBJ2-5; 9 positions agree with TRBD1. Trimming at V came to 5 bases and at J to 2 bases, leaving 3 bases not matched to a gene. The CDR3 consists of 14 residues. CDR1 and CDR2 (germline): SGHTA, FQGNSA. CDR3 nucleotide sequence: TGTGCCAGCAGCCCAGACAGGGGGCAAGAGACCCAGTACTTC. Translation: CASSPDRGQETQYF.

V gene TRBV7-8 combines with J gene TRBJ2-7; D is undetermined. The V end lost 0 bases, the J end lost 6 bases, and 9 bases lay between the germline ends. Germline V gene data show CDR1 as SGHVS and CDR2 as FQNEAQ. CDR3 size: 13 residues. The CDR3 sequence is CASSLASWSEQYF. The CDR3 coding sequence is TGTGCCAGCAGCTTAGCAAGTTGGAGCGAGCAGTACTTC. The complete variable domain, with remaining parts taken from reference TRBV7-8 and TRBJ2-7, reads GAGVSQSPRYKVAKRGQDVALRCDPISGHVSLFWYQQALGQGPEFLTYFQNEAQLDKSGLPSDRFFAERPEGSVSTLKIQRTQQEDSAVYLCASSLASWSEQYFGPGTRLTVT.

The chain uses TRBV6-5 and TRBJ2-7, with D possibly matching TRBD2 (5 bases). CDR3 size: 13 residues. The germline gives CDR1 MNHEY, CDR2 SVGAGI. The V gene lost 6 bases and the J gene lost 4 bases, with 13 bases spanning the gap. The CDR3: CASSPTLAYEQYF. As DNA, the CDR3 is TGTGCCAGCAGCCCCACCTTAGCGTACGAGCAGTACTTC.

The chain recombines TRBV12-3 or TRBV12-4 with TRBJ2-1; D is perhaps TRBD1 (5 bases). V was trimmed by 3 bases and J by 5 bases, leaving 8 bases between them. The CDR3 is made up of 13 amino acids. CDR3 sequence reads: CASSFDSNNEQFF. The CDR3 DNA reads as TGTGCCAGCAGTTTTGACAGCAACAATGAGCAGTTCTTC.